This T cell receptor beta chain was recovered during a study of tumor and adjacent non-tumor tissue in lung cancer. TCRbeta libraries were built with three rounds of nested PCR, modified from ARM-PCR. TCRdb re-analysed the multiplex PCR reads in MiXCR, keeping a single row per CDR3 protein. The table lists 130,000 or so distinct CDR3 sequences, approximately 71% of them singletons. RNA was extracted from bulk tissue without any cell sorting. Chemotherapy-naive patients with new lung cancer underwent thoracic surgery in China, August–late 2014. Study findings and constraints: Compared with tumor, normal lung showed significantly lower TCR diversity.

A word on this clonotype: The antigen remains unidentified. Germline is not matched at one junction end, which may reflect a read error.

The CDR3 runs to 15 residues. Per the germline V gene, CDR1 is DFQATT and CDR2 is SNEGSKA (reference sequence). Sample: lung tumor tissue. This TCR was sampled from a young man with non-small cell lung cancer. This chain links TRBV20-1 with TRBJ2-3; D assignment may be TRBD1 or TRBD2 (5 bases each). The CDR3 nucleotides are TGCAGCTTATTTGGGACCCTTGCGGCTGGGCGTTTGCAGTATTTC. The encoded protein is CSLFGTLAAGRLQYF.